These 21 T cell receptor beta chains came from one sample sequenced in a study of T cell repertoires in cytomegalovirus infection. TCRdb reprocessed the reads via MiXCR and lists one record per CDR3 protein. Altogether under 850,000 distinct CDR3 sequences are present, approximately 34% being singletons, with the ten largest covering about 2.8%. What was sequenced was PBMCs. The receptors come from a human donor in good health (CMV status not recorded). Some clones in this sample may be carry-over from other donors' samples.

V and J are TRBV3-1 and TRBJ2-4; 10 nucleotides line up with TRBD1. Germline V lookup: CDR1 LGHDT, CDR2 YNNKEL (reference sequence). With V trimmed by 2 bases and J by 8 bases, 3 bases remained unmatched. This CDR3 region has 14 residues. The CDR3 nucleotides read TGTGCCAGCAGCCAAAAGGGACAGGGGCACATTCAGTACTTC. As protein: CASSQKGQGHIQYF.

Many counts were recorded for this clonotype. The rearrangement joins TRBV30 to TRBJ2-1; 7 bases match TRBD2. V lost 0 bases, J lost 10 bases, and 0 bases stayed unmatched. Germline CDR1 reads GTSNPN; CDR2 reads SVGIG (reference sequence). The CDR3 is made up of 11 amino acids. The chain's CDR3 is CAWSVAGEQFF. CDR3 nucleotides: TGTGCCTGGAGTGTAGCGGGGGAGCAGTTCTTC.

The CDR3 reads CSVEDRFSGANVLTF. CDR3 coding DNA: TGCAGCGTTGAAGACAGGTTCTCTGGGGCCAACGTCCTGACTTTC. V and J are TRBV29-1 and TRBJ2-6; D not certain. The CDR3 spans 15 residues. Between the trimmed V and J ends, which lost 0 bases and 0 bases, there was a span of 6 bases. Looked up from germline, CDR1 is SQVTM and CDR2 is ANQGSEA.

This clonotype has a count of ten or more. This rearrangement joins TRBV6-1 to TRBJ1-2; D is possibly TRBD1 (5 bases). Germline CDR1 is MNHNS and CDR2 is SASEGT. Trimming left V 6 bases short and J 1 base short, with 24 bases between. This CDR3 is built from 18 residues. Here the CDR3 reads CASRVGGFVSNYNYGYTF. In DNA form, the CDR3 reads TGTGCCAGCAGAGTCGGGGGTTTCGTTTCCAATTATAACTATGGCTACACCTTC.

The chain joins TRBV19 to TRBJ2-5; 10 bases are shared with TRBD2. Germline-derived CDR1 and CDR2 are LNHDA and SQIVND (reference sequence). V shed 7 bases, J shed 5 bases, and the junction held 10 bases outside the gene matches. The CDR3 runs 15 residues. The CDR3 reads CASKATSGGGETQYF. The CDR3 bases are TGTGCCAGTAAAGCCACGAGCGGGGGGGGGGAGACCCAGTACTTC.

Only a few counts were recorded for this clonotype. This chain links TRBV28 with TRBJ1-5, with D perhaps TRBD1 (5 bases). From germline, CDR1 is MDHEN and CDR2 SYDVKM. Trimming pared 6 bases from V and 10 bases from J, leaving 13 bases between. The CDR3 runs 12 residues. The CDR3 loop is CASRLGEFPQHF. The CDR3 DNA reads TGTGCCAGCAGGCTAGGGGAGTTCCCCCAGCATTTT.

The chain joins TRBV12-3 or TRBV12-4 to TRBJ2-2; maybe TRBD1 (6 bases). There are 17 residues in the CDR3. V gave up 4 bases and J gave up 1 base, with 16 bases separating them. CDR3: CASSYLPGTRNTGELFF. CDR3 DNA sequence: TGTGCCAGCAGTTACCTCCCCGGGACAAGGAACACCGGGGAGCTGTTTTTT.

The chain uses TRBV7-8 and TRBJ2-1; the match to TRBD2 covers 7 bases. The length of the CDR3 is 15 residues. CDR1 is SGHVS, CDR2 FQNEAQ, per germline. With V trimmed by 4 bases and J by 7 bases, 10 bases remained unmatched. The CDR3 nucleotides are TGTGCCAGCAGCTCGTTTGGGAGGGGTCAAAATGAGCAGTTCTTC. Amino acids: CASSSFGRGQNEQFF.

Regarding this clonotype: The germline gene is not matched at one end of the junction; a read error may be the cause. This chain uses TRBV15 with TRBJ1-2; 9 positions match TRBD1. The CDR3 sequence is 14 residues long. Per the germline V gene, CDR1 is LNHNV and CDR2 is YYDKDF (reference sequence). DNA of the CDR3: TGTGCCACCATCAGAAGGACAGGGGTGGCCGGCTACACCTTC. Protein product: CATIRRTGVAGYTF.

To note about this clonotype: A read error may explain this, as a much larger clone is one base away. The V call is TRBV6-6, the J call TRBJ1-5, with 7 bases aligning to TRBD1. V lost 5 bases, J lost 1 base, and 11 bases stayed unmatched. Per the germline V gene, CDR1 is MNHNY and CDR2 is SVGAGI (reference sequence). CDR3 size: 17 residues. The CDR3 reads CASSPGIGGGSNQPQHF. The CDR3, as DNA: TGTGCCAGCAGTCCCGGGATAGGGGGCGGAAGCAATCAGCCCCAGCATTTT.

In regard to this clonotype: One end of the junction does not line up with germline, which may come from a read error. The chain joins TRBV19 to TRBJ1-1, with TRBD1 matching 7 bases. CDR3 length equals 13 residues. Germline V CDR1 and CDR2: LNHDA, SQIVND (reference sequence). The CDR3 sequence: CASSIYRGTESFF. In DNA form, the CDR3 reads TGTGCCAGTAGTATCTACAGGGGAACTGAATCTTTCTTT.

The rearrangement joins TRBV20-1 to TRBJ1-2; D remains ambiguous. The V gene lost 0 bases and the J gene lost 3 bases, with 5 bases spanning the gap. The CDR3 covers 12 residues. Germline V gene data show CDR1 as DFQATT and CDR2 as SNEGSKA (reference sequence). The CDR3 DNA reads as TGCAGTGCTAGAGAGAGTGACTATGGCTACACCTTC. Protein: CSARESDYGYTF.

The V gene is TRBV2, the J gene TRBJ1-4; no clear D gene. Trimming pared 1 base from V and 0 bases from J, leaving 12 bases between. This CDR3 is built from 17 residues. CDR1 and CDR2 from the germline V gene are SNHLY and FYNNEI. This CDR3 reads CASSEDSISATNEKLFF. As DNA, the CDR3 is TGTGCCAGCAGTGAAGATAGTATCAGCGCAACTAATGAAAAACTGTTTTTT. The variable domain in full, completed from reference TRBV2 and TRBJ1-4, reads EPEVTQTPSHQVTQMGQEVILRCVPISNHLYFYWYRQILGQKVEFLVSFYNNEISEKSEIFDDQFSVERPDGSNFTLKIRSTKLEDSAMYFCASSEDSISATNEKLFFGSGTQLSVL.

The rearrangement joins TRBV6-5 to TRBJ1-1; 8 bases fit TRBD1. Germline values: CDR1 MNHEY, CDR2 SVGAGI. This CDR3 has 19 residues. V lost 0 bases, J lost 3 bases, and 15 bases stayed unmatched. The CDR3 DNA reads as TGTGCCAGCAGTTACTCGATCCCCCAGGGGGCCGGGTCTGACACTGAAGCTTTCTTT. Translation: CASSYSIPQGAGSDTEAFF.

In this sample, this clonotype turned up many times. The rearrangement uses TRBV7-2 and TRBJ2-1, with 7 bases matching TRBD2. After removal of 5 bases from V and 6 bases from J, the junction contained 10 bases not matched to a gene. Germline CDR1 and CDR2: SGHTA and FQGNSA. CDR3 length: 15 residues. Here the CDR3 DNA reads TGTGCCAGCAGCCCCCGGGGGACTACACGCAATGAGCAGTTCTTC. It translates to CASSPRGTTRNEQFF.

The chain combines TRBV19 with TRBJ2-7; D possibly uses TRBD1 or TRBD2 (5 bases each). V shed 2 bases and J shed 2 bases, with 16 bases lying between them. The CDR3 spans 16 residues. Looked up from germline, CDR1 is LNHDA and CDR2 is SQIVND (reference sequence). As DNA, the CDR3 is TGTGCCAGTAGTATACAGGGAGCCGGCGTCCCCTACGAGCAGTACTTC. It yields the protein CASSIQGAGVPYEQYF. Complete variable domain (other parts from reference TRBV19 and TRBJ2-7): DGGITQSPKYLFRKEGQNVTLSCEQNLNHDAMYWYRQDPGQGLRLIYYSQIVNDFQKGDIAEGYSVSREKKESFPLTVTSAQKNPTAFYLCASSIQGAGVPYEQYFGPGTRLTVT.

This clonotype was recorded many times. This chain links TRBV7-8 with TRBJ1-2; D uncertain. Germline V lookup: CDR1 SGHVS, CDR2 FQNEAQ. The CDR3 runs to 13 residues. V was cut by 1 base and J by 8 bases, with 11 bases left in between. The CDR3 sequence: CASSLVLWGGYTF. CDR3 in DNA: TGTGCCAGCAGCTTAGTACTCTGGGGAGGCTACACCTTC.

The V call is TRBV7-6, the J call TRBJ1-2; tentatively, D is TRBD1 (5 bases). Per the germline V gene, CDR1 is SGHVS and CDR2 is FNYEAQ. The CDR3 runs to 14 residues. V was trimmed by 3 bases and J by 10 bases, leaving 18 bases between them. The CDR3 nucleotides are TGTGCCAGCAGCTTGGAACGGGGCTCCCTCCTCTACACCTTC. It yields the protein CASSLERGSLLYTF.

The chain couples TRBV2 to TRBJ1-6, with D uncertain. Germline V gene lookup returns CDR1 SNHLY and CDR2 FYNNEI. V was shortened by 2 bases and J by 10 bases, with 15 bases between the two germline ends. This CDR3 has 15 amino acids. CDR3 region: CASSEYPKPGSPLHF. CDR3 bases: TGTGCCAGCAGTGAATATCCAAAGCCTGGGTCACCCCTCCACTTT.

There are a few counts of this clonotype. The J gene is TRBJ1-4, the V gene TRBV7-6; TRBD1 agrees at 7 bases. The CDR3 runs 18 residues. Germline V gene sequence: CDR1 SGHVS, CDR2 FNYEAQ. V gave up 5 bases and J gave up 8 bases; unmatched junction bases: 20. The CDR3 reads CASSPPRVSTGFLEKLFF. As DNA, the CDR3 is TGTGCCAGCAGCCCCCCGCGTGTTTCGACAGGGTTCTTGGAAAAACTGTTTTTT.

This clonotype was counted a few times. V gene TRBV7-9 combines with J gene TRBJ1-3; D possibly corresponds to TRBD1 (6 bases). V shed 4 bases and J shed 0 bases, with 10 bases lying between them. Per the germline V gene, CDR1 is SEHNR and CDR2 is FQNEAQ (reference sequence). This CDR3 contains 15 residues. The CDR3 loop is CASSSTTGSGNTIYF. Here the CDR3 DNA reads TGTGCCAGCAGCTCCACGACAGGCTCTGGAAACACCATATATTTT.